This section outlines one T cell receptor (beta chain) sequence together with its context. In the original analysis: Amplification of reference gene primers was used by the study to estimate nucleated cell counts. Measured with immunoSEQ multiplex PCR; TCRdb has only the in-frame clones, and not every one. Clonal size and the V and J genes are those of that table, whereas D and trimming came from the DNA. The sample records 200,000 to 300,000 clones, roughly four fifths being singletons. This record belongs to a study of blood T cell repertoires in COVID-19. Study context: T cells, B-cell-depleted T cells, or PBMCs supplied cDNA or gDNA.

Followed over time, Seattle patients had been enrolled while infection was active. This TCR came from a woman aged 80 or older with COVID-19, enrolled during active disease. Source material: peripheral blood.

The CDR3: CASSLLAGPYNEQFF. CDR3 coding DNA: TGTGCCAGCAGCCTCCTGGCGGGGCCCTACAATGAGCAGTTCTTC. The chain combines TRBV14 with TRBJ2-1, with TRBD2 as a possible D gene (6 bases). CDR1 and CDR2 from the germline V gene are SGHDN and FVKESK. This CDR3 region has 15 residues. The V end lost 4 bases, the J end lost 2 bases, and 12 bases lay between the germline ends.